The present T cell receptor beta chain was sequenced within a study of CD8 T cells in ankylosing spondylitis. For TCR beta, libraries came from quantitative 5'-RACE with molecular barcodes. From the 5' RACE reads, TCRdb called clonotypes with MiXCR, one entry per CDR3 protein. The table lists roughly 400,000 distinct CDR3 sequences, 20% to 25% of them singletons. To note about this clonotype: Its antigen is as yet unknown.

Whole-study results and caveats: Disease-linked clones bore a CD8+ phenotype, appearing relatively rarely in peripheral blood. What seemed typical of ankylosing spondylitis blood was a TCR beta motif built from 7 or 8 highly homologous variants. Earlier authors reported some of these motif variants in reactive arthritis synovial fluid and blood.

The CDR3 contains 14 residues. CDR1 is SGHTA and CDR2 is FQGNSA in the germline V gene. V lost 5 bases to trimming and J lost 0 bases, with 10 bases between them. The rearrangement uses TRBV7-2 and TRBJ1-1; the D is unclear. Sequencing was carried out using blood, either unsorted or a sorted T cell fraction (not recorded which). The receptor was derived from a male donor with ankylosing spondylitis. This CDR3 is CASSPQTLNTEAFF. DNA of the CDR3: TGTGCCAGCAGCCCGCAGACCTTGAACACTGAAGCTTTCTTT.